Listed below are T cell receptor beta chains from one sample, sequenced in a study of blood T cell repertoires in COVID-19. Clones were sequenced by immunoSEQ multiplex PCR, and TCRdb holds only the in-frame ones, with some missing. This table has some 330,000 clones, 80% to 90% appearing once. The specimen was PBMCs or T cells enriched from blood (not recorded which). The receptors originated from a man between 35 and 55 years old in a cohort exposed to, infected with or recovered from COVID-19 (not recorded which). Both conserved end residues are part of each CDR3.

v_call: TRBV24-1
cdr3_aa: CATSGRAGEGFNEQFF

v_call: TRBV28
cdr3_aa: CASSPILPREGQETQYF

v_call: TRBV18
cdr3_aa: CASSPGTGGYGYTF

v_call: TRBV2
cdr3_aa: CAGTSGSDNEQFF

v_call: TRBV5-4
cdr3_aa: CASSHGGSGSTDTQYF

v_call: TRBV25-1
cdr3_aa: CASSAPGLRDYEQYF

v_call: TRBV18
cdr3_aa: CASSPRSVGLNSYEQYF

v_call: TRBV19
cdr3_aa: CASSPSDRFNTGELFF

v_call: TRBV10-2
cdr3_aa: CASSDGQAGEPQHF

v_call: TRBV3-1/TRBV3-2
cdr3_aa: CASSARGKNQPQHF